The clone carrying this T cell receptor (beta chain) showed up many times. This sample was included in a study of T cells in Graves' hyperthyroidism and ophthalmopathy. Study details: Upon initial diagnosis and before any treatment, peripheral blood was collected.

Any patient presenting with uncontrolled infection, other autoimmune disease, pregnancy or lactation was left out. For the diagnoses, clinical symptoms, serum thyroxine and TRAb, thyroid ultrasound and orbital computed tomography were used. The sample, blood from the first hyperthyroidism diagnosis, precedes any ophthalmopathy symptoms. RNA transcripts yielded amplified TCR beta CDR3 regions. Initially, a first-round RT-PCR of the TCR CDR3 employed the HTBI primer set. MiXCR, run by TCRdb on the multiplex PCR reads, gives a single entry per CDR3 protein. This repertoire shows more than 350,000 distinct CDR3 sequences, 17% found once; its top ten account for approximately 30%. CDR3 length equals 13 residues. Trimming took 5 bases from V and 6 from J, leaving 13 bases between them.

Sequenced sample: blood. The rearrangement links TRBV12-3 or TRBV12-4 to TRBJ1-1; weak D call: TRBD1 (6 bases). This receptor was obtained from a woman between 25 and 40 years old with Graves' hyperthyroidism that later progressed to Graves' ophthalmopathy. In nucleotides, the CDR3 is TGTGCCAGCAGTCGAGGACAGTCCTCTGAAGCTTTCTTT. Protein product: CASSRGQSSEAFF.